The rows below give T cell receptor beta chains drawn from one sample of a study of T-cell memory formation after mild COVID-19. TCRdb re-called the 5' RACE reads through MiXCR, storing one row per CDR3 protein. The data hold 75,000 to 95,000 distinct CDR3 sequences, with about 14% observed a single time. Sequences were obtained from PBMCs or a T cell subset sorted from them (not recorded which). The receptors were gathered from a man aged 18 to 35 who had mild COVID-19 (a few samples of this study predate the infection). Cell type and time point are not known. CDR3s include the opening cysteine and the closing phenylalanine or tryptophan.

cdr3_aa: CASSPTGLAMNYNEQFF
v_call: TRBV7-3

cdr3_aa: CASSLPGIHYGYTF
v_call: TRBV4-1

cdr3_aa: CASSLAQGITEAFF
v_call: TRBV13

cdr3_aa: CASRRDEMGNTIYF
v_call: TRBV9

cdr3_aa: CASSPRLAGHEQYF
v_call: TRBV7-6

cdr3_aa: CASTGTAGYNEQFF
v_call: TRBV25-1

cdr3_aa: CSAPPRGASSYEQYF
v_call: TRBV20-1

cdr3_aa: CAVTGWSSYNEQFF
v_call: TRBV7-8

cdr3_aa: CASSPSPKANYGYTF
v_call: TRBV3-1

cdr3_aa: CASSFNSVGETQYF
v_call: TRBV7-2

cdr3_aa: CASSLGGAEKLFF
v_call: TRBV4-1

cdr3_aa: CASSQPLAGGPIEQFF
v_call: TRBV4-3

cdr3_aa: CASTLGGQQETQYF
v_call: TRBV7-6

cdr3_aa: CASSQEGGSGELFF
v_call: TRBV4-1

cdr3_aa: CASSYRRNTEAFF
v_call: TRBV6-5

cdr3_aa: CASSHQGDRIYGYTF
v_call: TRBV3-1

cdr3_aa: CASSLGGRGEQYF
v_call: TRBV7-9

cdr3_aa: CAWSGSYEQYF
v_call: TRBV30

cdr3_aa: CASSLYGDTQYF
v_call: TRBV7-9

cdr3_aa: CASSLDYGGNEQFF
v_call: TRBV7-8

cdr3_aa: CASSMNRVTDTQYF
v_call: TRBV7-3

cdr3_aa: CSARGVLGGSFEQYF
v_call: TRBV20-1

cdr3_aa: CASSPKAGGAVYEQFF
v_call: TRBV6-5

cdr3_aa: CASSGGGQPQHF
v_call: TRBV6-5

cdr3_aa: CSVDVGTDTQYF
v_call: TRBV29-1

cdr3_aa: CATQREAYTEAFF
v_call: TRBV19

cdr3_aa: CSTYGTGVNEQFF
v_call: TRBV29-1

cdr3_aa: CASSLQGNSLSYNEQFF
v_call: TRBV5-5

cdr3_aa: CASNGLGGNEQFF
v_call: TRBV5-1

cdr3_aa: CASSQDHGVEAFF
v_call: TRBV4-1

cdr3_aa: CASSQAEVTGELFF
v_call: TRBV4-1

cdr3_aa: CASSEGSRYQETQYF
v_call: TRBV2